This is a list of T cell receptor beta chains from one sample in a study of Tregs in tolerant kidney transplant recipients. Using immunoSEQ multiplex PCR, the repertoire was profiled, and TCRdb retains in-frame clones only, with some absent. The table shows about 68,000 clones, with roughly 84% occurring only once. The sample comprised CD4+ T cells from blood. The receptors were sampled from a human donor in good health. CDR3s include the opening cysteine and the closing phenylalanine or tryptophan. Fields, in order: clone size, J gene, D gene, V gene, CDR3 DNA, CDR3 protein. The D gene is left open where the match is weak. Size values are once, few and many counts, or a class for expanded clones, and some rows have none.

clone_size: few; j_call: TRBJ2-7; d_call: .; v_call: TRBV6-6; cdr3_nt: TGTGCCAGCAGTTCCACAAGGAGGGAGCAGTACTTC; cdr3_aa: CASSSTRREQYF
clone_size: few; j_call: TRBJ2-7; d_call: TRBD2; v_call: TRBV5-1; cdr3_nt: TGCGCCAGCAGCTTGGCGTCTAGCGGGGACTACGAGCAGTACTTC; cdr3_aa: CASSLASSGDYEQYF
clone_size: .; j_call: TRBJ2-5; d_call: .; v_call: TRBV7-2; cdr3_nt: TGTGCCAGCAGCCCAAGTCCTGGCGGAGAGACCCAGTACTTC; cdr3_aa: CASSPSPGGETQYF
clone_size: .; j_call: TRBJ2-5; d_call: .; v_call: TRBV7-2; cdr3_nt: TGTGCCAGCAGCGGCGAGGGCTATCAGGGAAAGACCCAGTACTTC; cdr3_aa: CASSGEGYQGKTQYF
clone_size: .; j_call: TRBJ2-3; d_call: TRBD2; v_call: TRBV9; cdr3_nt: TGTGCCAGCAGCGTAATGGCAGCGGGAGGTACAGATACGCAGTATTTT; cdr3_aa: CASSVMAAGGTDTQYF
clone_size: .; j_call: TRBJ2-2; d_call: .; v_call: TRBV2; cdr3_nt: TGTGCCAGCAGCCCGACGGCAGCGACCGGGGAGCTGTTTTTT; cdr3_aa: CASSPTAATGELFF
clone_size: .; j_call: TRBJ1-2; d_call: .; v_call: TRBV5-5; cdr3_nt: TGTGCCAGCAGCTTGGCCGCCAGGAACTACACCTTC; cdr3_aa: CASSLAARNYTF
clone_size: .; j_call: TRBJ2-7; d_call: TRBD2; v_call: TRBV11-1; cdr3_nt: TGTGCCAGCAGTCTAACCGGGACTAGGACACTCGAGCAGTACTTC; cdr3_aa: CASSLTGTRTLEQYF
clone_size: .; j_call: TRBJ2-3; d_call: .; v_call: TRBV29-1; cdr3_nt: TGCAGCGTTGAAATTGCAGATACGCAGTATTTT; cdr3_aa: CSVEIADTQYF
clone_size: .; j_call: TRBJ2-2; d_call: .; v_call: TRBV5-6; cdr3_nt: TGTGCCAGCAGCTCGGCGACGGGGACCGGGGAGCTGTTTTTT; cdr3_aa: CASSSATGTGELFF
clone_size: .; j_call: TRBJ1-6; d_call: .; v_call: TRBV14; cdr3_nt: TGTGCCAGCAGCCAAGACGCAGGGTATTCACCCCTCCACTTT; cdr3_aa: CASSQDAGYSPLHF
clone_size: .; j_call: TRBJ2-3; d_call: .; v_call: TRBV5-6; cdr3_nt: TGTGCCAGCAGCTTGCTTAGCGCCTCGGTTAGACGCCCGTATTTT; cdr3_aa: CASSLLSASVRRPYF
clone_size: .; j_call: TRBJ1-5; d_call: TRBD1; v_call: TRBV5-8; cdr3_nt: TGTGCCAGCAGCTCGACAGGGGGACGCAATCAGCCCCAGCATTTT; cdr3_aa: CASSSTGGRNQPQHF
clone_size: .; j_call: TRBJ1-1; d_call: .; v_call: TRBV2; cdr3_nt: TGTGCCAGCAGTTTTGGGCTTATGGGCACTGAAGCTTTCTTT; cdr3_aa: CASSFGLMGTEAFF
clone_size: .; j_call: TRBJ2-1; d_call: TRBD2; v_call: TRBV5-1; cdr3_nt: TGCGCCAGCGGGAGGGGACGGGAGGACTACAATGAGCAGTTCTTC; cdr3_aa: CASGRGREDYNEQFF
clone_size: .; j_call: TRBJ2-3; d_call: TRBD2; v_call: TRBV4-1; cdr3_nt: TGCGCCAGCAGCCAAGGAAGGGACTACACAGATACGCAGTATTTT; cdr3_aa: CASSQGRDYTDTQYF
clone_size: .; j_call: TRBJ2-1; d_call: .; v_call: TRBV11-2; cdr3_nt: TGTGCCAGCAGCTTAGGGGACCGCCTCTACAATGAGCAGTTCTTC; cdr3_aa: CASSLGDRLYNEQFF
clone_size: .; j_call: TRBJ1-1; d_call: .; v_call: TRBV5-1; cdr3_nt: TGCGCCAGCAGCTTAGCTCCGTTGGCGAACACTGAAGCTTTCTTT; cdr3_aa: CASSLAPLANTEAFF
clone_size: .; j_call: TRBJ1-2; d_call: .; v_call: TRBV11-2; cdr3_nt: TGTGCCAGCAGCGCCATCAGGGAGTTGAACTTGGGCTACACCTTC; cdr3_aa: CASSAIRELNLGYTF
clone_size: .; j_call: TRBJ2-7; d_call: TRBD1; v_call: TRBV9; cdr3_nt: TGTGCCAGCAGCCAAGACAGGGGATTCTCCTACGAGCAGTACTTC; cdr3_aa: CASSQDRGFSYEQYF
clone_size: .; j_call: TRBJ1-1; d_call: .; v_call: TRBV23-1; cdr3_nt: TGCGCCAGCAGTCTTAGGTCAGTGGAAGCTTTCTTT; cdr3_aa: CASSLRSVEAFF
clone_size: .; j_call: TRBJ1-4; d_call: .; v_call: TRBV5-5; cdr3_nt: TGTGCCAGCAGCTGGGAGATTAATGAAAAACTGTTTTTT; cdr3_aa: CASSWEINEKLFF
clone_size: .; j_call: TRBJ2-7; d_call: TRBD1; v_call: TRBV19; cdr3_nt: TGTGCCAGTAGTACAGCTTGGACAGGGGAGTCCTACGAGCAGTACTTC; cdr3_aa: CASSTAWTGESYEQYF
clone_size: .; j_call: TRBJ2-6; d_call: .; v_call: TRBV9; cdr3_nt: TGTGCCAGCAGTCCTAGGGTCTCTGGGGCCAACGTCCTGACTTTC; cdr3_aa: CASSPRVSGANVLTF
clone_size: .; j_call: TRBJ1-1; d_call: .; v_call: TRBV4-2; cdr3_nt: TGTGCCAGCAGCCGGGTTGGGCTTCAGAACACTGAAGCTTTCTTT; cdr3_aa: CASSRVGLQNTEAFF
clone_size: .; j_call: TRBJ2-6; d_call: .; v_call: TRBV7-9; cdr3_nt: TGTGCCAGCAGCTTAGGTCTCTCCTCTGGGGCCAACGTCCTGACTTTC; cdr3_aa: CASSLGLSSGANVLTF
clone_size: .; j_call: TRBJ2-7; d_call: .; v_call: TRBV9; cdr3_nt: TGTGCCAGCAGCGTATCTTCCTATCCCCACGAGCAGTACTTC; cdr3_aa: CASSVSSYPHEQYF
clone_size: .; j_call: TRBJ2-7; d_call: .; v_call: TRBV6-6; cdr3_nt: TGTGCCAGCAGTTACTCCGCCAGGTCCAACGAGCAGTACTTC; cdr3_aa: CASSYSARSNEQYF